The rows below give T cell receptor beta chains drawn from one sample of a study of blood T cell repertoires in COVID-19. Assay used: immunoSEQ multiplex PCR; TCRdb lists only in-frame clones, some missing. The table has tens of thousands of clones, about 74% seen once. The sequencing input was peripheral blood. The receptors here all came from a human donor in a cohort sampled during active COVID-19. The CDR3 runs from the conserved cysteine through the conserved F or W. D genes are given only for firm matches. Only some rows state a clone size, as once, few, many or a class for expanded clones.

D gene | J gene | clone size | V gene | CDR3 protein | CDR3 DNA
NA | TRBJ2-5 | NA | TRBV4-2 | CASSRDSQETQYF | TGTGCCAGCAGCCGGGACTCCCAAGAGACCCAGTACTTC
NA | TRBJ2-1 | once | TRBV5-1 | CASSLEGGSYNEQFF | TGCGCCAGCAGCTTGGAGGGTGGGAGCTACAATGAGCAGTTCTTC
NA | TRBJ1-3 | NA | TRBV5-6 | CASSFRGASPRGSGNTIYF | TGTGCCAGCAGCTTTCGGGGGGCGTCCCCCCGAGGCTCTGGAAACACCATATATTTT
NA | TRBJ1-3 | NA | TRBV7-2 | CASSFSRTASGNTIYF | TGTGCCAGCAGCTTTAGTCGGACAGCGTCTGGAAACACCATATATTTT
TRBD1 | TRBJ1-1 | many | TRBV6-6 | CASSPTGANTEAFF | TGTGCCAGCAGTCCCACAGGGGCGAACACTGAAGCTTTCTTT
TRBD2 | TRBJ2-7 | once | TRBV28 | CASSFGRGRAYEQYF | TGTGCCAGCAGTTTTGGGCGCGGGAGGGCCTACGAGCAGTACTTC
NA | TRBJ1-4 | NA | TRBV7-9 | CASSPGTNEKLFF | TGTGCCAGCAGCCCAGGGACTAATGAAAAACTGTTTTTT
NA | TRBJ1-1 | NA | TRBV27 | CASSRLSGGGMNTEAFF | TGTGCCAGCAGCCGTTTATCGGGGGGTGGAATGAACACTGAAGCTTTCTTT
NA | TRBJ1-4 | once | TRBV10-2 | CASSESGGVNEKLFF | TGCGCCAGCAGTGAGTCGGGCGGGGTTAATGAAAAACTGTTTTTT
NA | TRBJ2-5 | NA | TRBV6-5 | CASHSRGQETQYF | TGTGCCAGCCACAGCAGGGGACAAGAGACCCAGTACTTC
NA | TRBJ1-6 | NA | TRBV7-9 | CASSALGTPNSPLHF | TGTGCCAGCAGCGCGCTCGGGACACCTAATTCACCCCTCCACTTT
NA | TRBJ2-2 | NA | TRBV6-1 | CASTEDTITPGAGELFF | TGTGCCAGCACTGAGGACACGATAACACCCGGTGCCGGGGAGCTGTTTTTT
NA | TRBJ1-4 | NA | TRBV4-1 | CASSRDKANEKLFF | TGCGCCAGCAGCCGGGACAAAGCTAATGAAAAACTGTTTTTT
NA | TRBJ1-3 | NA | TRBV6-2/TRBV6-3 | CASSPSLVARGNTIYF | TGTGCCAGCAGCCCTTCCCTCGTCGCGCGCGGAAACACCATATATTTT
NA | TRBJ1-5 | NA | TRBV7-6 | CASSLDMNQPQHF | TGTGCCAGCAGCTTAGATATGAATCAGCCCCAGCATTTT
TRBD1 | TRBJ2-7 | NA | TRBV5-5 | CASSLRGQGNNEQYF | TGTGCCAGCAGCTTGAGGGGACAGGGAAACAACGAGCAGTACTTC
NA | TRBJ1-1 | NA | TRBV11-2 | CASSLVQGNTEAFF | TGTGCCAGCAGCTTAGTCCAGGGTAACACTGAAGCTTTCTTT
TRBD1 | TRBJ2-5 | NA | TRBV18 | CASSPNRQGETQYF | TGTGCCAGCTCACCAAACCGACAGGGAGAGACCCAGTACTTC
NA | TRBJ2-7 | few | TRBV28 | CASRLSGTEYEQYF | TGTGCCAGCAGACTTAGCGGGACAGAGTACGAGCAGTACTTC
NA | TRBJ1-2 | NA | TRBV10-3 | CAISETGQLDYGYTF | TGTGCCATCAGTGAGACCGGACAGCTGGACTATGGCTACACCTTC